This T cell receptor (beta chain) was captured by sequencing in a study of blood T cell repertoires in COVID-19. About the study: From T cells, B-cell-depleted T cells, or PBMCs came the material, which was cDNA or gDNA.

This CDR3 comprises 11 residues. Germline-derived CDR1 and CDR2 are DFQATT and SNEGSKA (reference sequence). Trimming removed 6 bases from V and 7 bases from J; junction bases left unmatched: 2. TCRdb's copy holds only in-frame clones and misses some; the assay was immunoSEQ multiplex PCR. Of about 480,000 clones listed, 70% to 90% were seen once; the top ten hold 1.5% to 2%. This clone was seen a single time. The clonotype was recovered from a woman in her thirties or forties who had recovered from COVID-19. The sample was PBMCs or T cells enriched from blood (not recorded which). This chain links TRBV20-1 with TRBJ1-2; 10 bases are shared with TRBD1. The CDR3 here is CSARTGGGYTF. CDR3 DNA sequence: TGCAGTGCCAGGACAGGGGGTGGCTACACCTTC.